This T cell receptor (beta chain) originates from a study of T cell responses to AZD1222 COVID-19 vaccine. The study, taken as a whole, reports: Two AZD1222 administrations were followed by greater Spike-specific TCR breadth and depth. Spike regions recognized by vaccine-associated CD4 TCRs spanned the protein, led by 160-218 and 743-854. The repertoires were collected only after the peak T cell response. Clonal diversity may have been underestimated, and the donors were mostly white British, with more females than males.

V gave up 7 bases and J gave up 4 bases; unmatched junction bases: 9. Germline CDR1 reads MNHEY; CDR2 reads SVGAGI. CDR3 length: 14 residues. Worth noting for this clone: Its antigen is not identified.

Clones were read by immunoSEQ multiplex PCR, and TCRdb kept only the in-frame ones, dropping some. In the table there are some 130,000 clones, about nine tenths of which are singletons. This receptor was taken from an adult in good health. The chain is built from TRBV6-5 and TRBJ2-7; 8 bases align to TRBD1. The specimen was peripheral blood, collected on day 0 of AZD1222 vaccination. The CDR3 reads CASTRDRPSYEQYF. The CDR3 DNA follows: TGTGCCAGCACCAGGGACAGGCCAAGTTACGAGCAGTACTTC.